These 21 T cell receptor beta chains were sequenced from one sample in a study of T cell changes during pregnancy in multiple sclerosis. Libraries were prepared by immunoSEQ multiplex PCR; TCRdb keeps only in-frame clonotypes and omits some of them. The table includes under 60,000 clones, approximately 90% detected once. The sequencing used CD4+ T cells from peripheral blood mononuclear cells, collected after pregnancy. Every receptor here comes from a female donor with multiple sclerosis, enrolled in a pregnancy study.

The chain couples TRBV6-1 to TRBJ1-4, with 7 positions matching TRBD1. This CDR3 contains 14 residues. V shed 1 base and J 6 bases; nucleotides not matched to a gene: 2. The germline gives CDR1 MNHNS, CDR2 SASEGT. CDR3 nucleotides: TGTGCCAGCAGTGAAGGACAGGGCGATGAAAAACTGTTTTTT. Its protein is CASSEGQGDEKLFF.

The chain carries TRBV6-6 and TRBJ1-6, with a possible D match to TRBD1 (6 bases). Germline-derived CDR1 and CDR2 are MNHNY and SVGAGI (reference sequence). Trimming took 1 base from V and 7 from J, leaving 14 bases between them. The CDR3 runs to 16 residues. In nucleotides, the CDR3 is TGTGCCAGCAGTTACTTGACGGGGGGCGTAAATTCACCCCTCCACTTT. It codes for CASSYLTGGVNSPLHF.

This clone was counted only a few times. The rearrangement joins TRBV29-1 to TRBJ2-7, with D possibly TRBD2 on 5 matching bases. The CDR3 is 16 amino acids. With 3 bases removed from V and 3 bases from J, the gap between germline ends came to 21 bases. Germline-derived CDR1 and CDR2 are SQVTM and ANQGSEA. CDR3 amino acids: CSVDAWGEGTSYEQYF. The CDR3 nucleotides are TGCAGCGTTGATGCCTGGGGTGAGGGTACAAGCTACGAGCAGTACTTC.

The chain recombines TRBV6-1 with TRBJ1-5; D possibly corresponds to TRBD1 (6 bases). The germline gives CDR1 MNHNS, CDR2 SASEGT. The V gene lost 7 bases and the J gene lost 7 bases, with 14 bases spanning the gap. The CDR3 contains 13 residues. The CDR3 sequence is CASNTGFEQPQHF. The CDR3 DNA follows: TGTGCCAGCAATACAGGGTTCGAGCAGCCCCAGCATTTT.

The chain has TRBV6-5 and TRBJ2-3, with 7 bases aligning to TRBD1. The V gene's germline CDR1 is MNHEY and CDR2 SVGAGI. There are 14 residues in the CDR3. The trim removed 6 bases at V and 6 bases at J, leaving 9 bases unmatched. CDR3: CASRFPQGTDTQYF. The CDR3, as DNA: TGTGCCAGCAGGTTTCCACAGGGGACCGATACGCAGTATTTT.

This sequence joins TRBV30 and TRBJ1-2; possibly TRBD1 for D (6 bases). V lost 0 bases, J lost 8 bases, and 19 bases lay in between. Per germline, CDR1 GTSNPN and CDR2 SVGIG (reference sequence). The CDR3 covers 15 residues. The CDR3 is CAWSVEEARGGGYTF. CDR3 DNA: TGTGCCTGGAGTGTTGAGGAGGCAAGGGGGGGAGGCTACACCTTC.

V and J are TRBV2 and TRBJ2-5, with 7 bases lining up with TRBD1. CDR1 is SNHLY and CDR2 is FYNNEI in the germline V gene. J lost 2 bases, V lost 4 bases, and 7 bases had no gene match. CDR3 length: 15 residues. CDR3 residues: CASSAYRGPQETQYF. In DNA form, the CDR3 reads TGTGCCAGCAGTGCGTACAGGGGCCCTCAAGAGACCCAGTACTTC.

This clone showed up just once. J is TRBJ2-5 and V is TRBV19; 7 bases map to TRBD1. Germline loops: CDR1 LNHDA, CDR2 SQIVND (reference sequence). After removal of 4 bases from V and 2 bases from J, the junction contained 4 bases not matched to a gene. This CDR3 spans 14 amino acids. The CDR3 sequence is CASSNPGQQETQYF. For the CDR3, the DNA is TGTGCCAGTAGTAATCCGGGACAGCAAGAGACCCAGTACTTC.

The chain combines TRBV7-8 with TRBJ2-5; possibly TRBD2 for D (6 bases). The CDR3 is 17 amino acids. The V and J ends lost 1 base and 5 bases respectively, with 20 bases between them. CDR1 SGHVS and CDR2 FQNEAQ come from the germline V gene. The CDR3 nucleotides are TGTGCCAGCAGCTTAGTCCCGGGGCTAGCGATACAGGAGACCCAGTACTTC. It yields the protein CASSLVPGLAIQETQYF.

The count of this clone is one. The chain recombines TRBV29-1 with TRBJ1-1, with 8 bases fitting TRBD1. The junction had 4 bases not matched to a gene; V was cut back by 5 bases and J by 2 bases. This CDR3 is 13 amino acids long. Germline V gives CDR1 SQVTM, CDR2 ANQGSEA. CDR3 sequence (DNA): TGCAGCGTTTGTGACAGGGGTAACACTGAAGCTTTCTTT. Residues: CSVCDRGNTEAFF.

This rearrangement joins TRBV2 to TRBJ2-2; 11 nucleotides agree with TRBD1. Germline V gives CDR1 SNHLY, CDR2 FYNNEI. The J segment lost 4 bases and the V segment lost 6 bases, leaving 10 bases of the junction unmatched. There are 17 residues in the CDR3. The CDR3 loop is CASSQRTGGTSTGELFF. CDR3 DNA: TGTGCCAGCAGCCAAAGGACAGGGGGCACAAGCACCGGGGAGCTGTTTTTT.

The chain couples TRBV7-9 to TRBJ2-2; D is unclear. The CDR3 is 15 residues long. The V end was cut by 3 bases, the J end by 5 bases, with 13 bases between. Germline CDR1 SEHNR, CDR2 FQNEAQ (reference sequence). The CDR3 sequence: CASSFRVTPTGELFF. The CDR3 coding sequence is TGTGCCAGCAGCTTCCGGGTAACCCCGACCGGGGAGCTGTTTTTT.

The V call is TRBV9, the J call TRBJ2-2; possible D gene TRBD1, 5 bases. This CDR3 spans 15 amino acids. Trimming removed 2 bases at V and 0 bases at J, with 8 bases between. Germline-derived CDR1 and CDR2 are SGDLS and YYNGEE. The chain's CDR3 is CASSVVGANTGELFF. The CDR3 DNA reads as TGTGCCAGCAGCGTCGTAGGGGCGAACACCGGGGAGCTGTTTTTT.

The rearrangement uses TRBV30 and TRBJ1-3; possible D gene TRBD1, 5 bases. Per germline, CDR1 GTSNPN and CDR2 SVGIG (reference sequence). Deletions cut 4 bases from V and 4 bases from J, with 5 bases between. The CDR3 runs 11 residues. The CDR3 loop reads CAWTGGNTIYF. The CDR3, as DNA: TGTGCCTGGACAGGGGGAAACACCATATATTTT.

This clone has just one count. This chain joins TRBV19 and TRBJ1-2, with D possibly being TRBD1 (5 bases). Germline values: CDR1 LNHDA, CDR2 SQIVND (reference sequence). The CDR3 has 13 residues. The germline V and J ends were trimmed by 10 bases and 8 bases, with 20 bases remaining between them. DNA for the CDR3: TGTGCCACCTCGCGGGGGTGGCAGGAAGGCTACACCTTC. Translating gives CATSRGWQEGYTF.

The chain has TRBV6-5 and TRBJ2-6; D possibly corresponds to TRBD1 (5 bases). Germline-derived CDR1 and CDR2 are MNHEY and SVGAGI. The length of the CDR3 is 15 residues. With 2 bases removed from V and 3 bases from J, the gap between germline ends came to 8 bases. CDR3 region: CASSYVGLGANVLTF. The CDR3 bases are TGTGCCAGCAGTTACGTGGGGCTTGGGGCCAACGTCCTGACTTTC.

This chain connects TRBV25-1 to TRBJ2-2; unclear D gene. The CDR3 is 13 amino acids. V dropped 4 bases and J dropped 3 bases, with 6 bases sitting between them. Germline V gives CDR1 MGHDK, CDR2 SYGVNS. The CDR3 region is CASSGKYTGELFF. The CDR3, as DNA: TGTGCCAGCAGTGGTAAATACACCGGGGAGCTGTTTTTT.

V gene TRBV6-5 combines with J gene TRBJ1-2, with D possibly matching TRBD1 (5 bases). The CDR3 consists of 11 residues. V was trimmed by 8 bases and J by 4 bases, leaving 8 bases between them. Germline assignment: CDR1 MNHEY and CDR2 SVGAGI. CDR3 protein: CASGQGYGYTF. CDR3 sequence (DNA): TGTGCCAGCGGGCAGGGCTATGGCTACACCTTC.

The chain carries TRBV11-2 and TRBJ1-5; D perhaps matches TRBD1 (5 bases). V gave up 3 bases and J gave up 6 bases, with 9 bases separating them. This CDR3 contains 13 residues. The germline gives CDR1 SGHAT, CDR2 FQNNGV. CDR3 bases: TGTGCCAGCAGCTTCGCCCAGGGTCAGCCCCAGCATTTT. Its translation is CASSFAQGQPQHF.

V gene TRBV7-2 combines with J gene TRBJ2-5; D is perhaps TRBD1 (6 bases). Germline V gives CDR1 SGHTA, CDR2 FQGNSA. V lost 5 bases and J lost 4, with 17 bases in between. The CDR3 loop spans 15 amino acids. CDR3 nucleotides: TGTGCCAGCAGCGCGCGATTTGGGGGCCGAGAGACCCAGTACTTC. Amino acids: CASSARFGGRETQYF.

The CDR3, as DNA: TGTGCCTGGAGGTGGGGGGCTAACTATGGCTACACCTTC. The encoded protein is CAWRWGANYGYTF. This chain uses TRBV30 with TRBJ1-2; D is perhaps TRBD1 (5 bases). CDR3 size: 13 residues. The germline CDR1 and CDR2 sequences are GTSNPN and SVGIG (reference sequence). Deletions cut 3 bases from V and 0 bases from J, with 8 bases between.